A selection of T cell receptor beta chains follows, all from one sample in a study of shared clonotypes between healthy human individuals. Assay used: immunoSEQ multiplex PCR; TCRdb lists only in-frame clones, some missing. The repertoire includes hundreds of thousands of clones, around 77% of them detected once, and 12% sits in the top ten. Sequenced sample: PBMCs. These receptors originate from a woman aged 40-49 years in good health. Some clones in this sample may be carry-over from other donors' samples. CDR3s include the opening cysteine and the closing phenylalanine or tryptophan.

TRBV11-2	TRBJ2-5	CASSKRLAGGLGETQYF
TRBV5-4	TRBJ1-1	CASRGQMNTEAFF
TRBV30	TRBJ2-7	CAWSIGGSGYEQYF
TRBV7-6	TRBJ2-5	CASSLGGTRGETQYF
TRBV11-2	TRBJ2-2	CASSLGSNGELFF
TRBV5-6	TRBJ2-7	CASSLGIFYEQYF
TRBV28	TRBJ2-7	CASNTPPGEQYF
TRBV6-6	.	CASTRGHPSYEQYF
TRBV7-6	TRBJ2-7	CASSSRQARGEQYF
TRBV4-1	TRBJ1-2	CASSQDRVGYGYTF
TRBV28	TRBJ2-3	CASRETGPDTQYF
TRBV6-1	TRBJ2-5	CASSRGRIQETQYF
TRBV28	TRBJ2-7	CASYSGQGFVRPYEQYF
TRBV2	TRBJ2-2	CASSDLGFNTGELFF
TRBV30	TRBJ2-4	CAWSVQYTKNIQYF
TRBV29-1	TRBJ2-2	CSVSTGGSGGELFF
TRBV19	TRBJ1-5	CASTPQGQRRQPQHF
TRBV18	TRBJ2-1	CASSPPGGIEQFF
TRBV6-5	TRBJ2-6	CASSSILRGANVLTF
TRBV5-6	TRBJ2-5	CASSSATSGRFETQYF
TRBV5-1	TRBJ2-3	CASSLRSDSTDTQYF
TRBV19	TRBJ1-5	CASSTHRNQPQHF